Following are 8 T cell receptor beta chains from one sample sequenced in a study of blood T cells in healthy people across ages. It was with a sample-barcoded 5' primer and a J-beta primer mix that a second PCR of roughly 6 to 12 cycles was run. Using its own MiXCR run on the 5' RACE reads, TCRdb lists one record per CDR3 protein. The sample holds more than 650,000 distinct CDR3 sequences, approximately 21% seen once. The sequenced sample was blood. The source of these receptors is an older man in good health.

This clonotype came up a few times. The chain employs TRBV30 and TRBJ2-5; 8 bases agree with TRBD1. CDR1 GTSNPN and CDR2 SVGIG come from the germline V gene (reference sequence). Trimming took 4 bases from V and 2 from J; bases not matched to a gene: 6. The CDR3 totals 14 residues. The CDR3 reads CAWMGTGPQETQYF. The CDR3 DNA sequence: TGTGCCTGGATGGGGACAGGTCCTCAAGAGACCCAGTACTTC. The whole variable domain, filled in from reference TRBV30 and TRBJ2-5, reads SQTIHQWPATLVQPVGSPLSLECTVEGTSNPNLYWYRQAAGRGLQLLFYSVGIGQISSEVPQNLSASRPQDRQFILSSKKLLLSDSGFYLCAWMGTGPQETQYFGPGTRLLVL.

The gene calls are TRBV5-1 and TRBJ2-3; 13 nucleotides line up with TRBD2. There are 18 residues in the CDR3. Per germline, CDR1 SGHRS and CDR2 YFSETQ. The V segment lost 4 bases and the J segment 0 bases; nucleotides outside the gene matches: 8. CDR3 coding DNA: TGCGCCAGCAGCCCGGGACTAGCGGGGAGAGCTAGCACAGATACGCAGTATTTT. The encoded protein is CASSPGLAGRASTDTQYF. Supplemented by reference TRBV5-1 and TRBJ2-3, the full variable domain reads KAGVTQTPRYLIKTRGQQVTLSCSPISGHRSVSWYQQTPGQGLQFLFEYFSETQRNKGNFPGRFSGRQFSNSRSEMNVSTLELGDSALYLCASSPGLAGRASTDTQYFGPGTRLTVL.

The rearrangement joins TRBV29-1 to TRBJ2-1; D not certain. The germline V and J ends were trimmed by 6 bases and 5 bases, with 14 bases remaining between them. CDR1 and CDR2 from the germline V gene are SQVTM and ANQGSEA. The CDR3 is 13 residues long. CDR3 sequence reads: CSVRPFGDNEQFF. The DNA of the CDR3 is TGCAGCGTGAGGCCTTTTGGGGACAATGAGCAGTTCTTC.

This clonotype was seen only once. V gene TRBV4-1 combines with J gene TRBJ1-1, with D hard to call. The length of the CDR3 is 13 residues. V lost 4 bases and J lost 5, with 11 bases in between. Germline V lookup: CDR1 MGHRA, CDR2 YSYEKL. DNA for the CDR3: TGCGCCAGCAGCCCGGAGGGAGGTACTGAAGCTTTCTTT. Amino acids: CASSPEGGTEAFF.

The chain joins TRBV18 to TRBJ2-5; 12 bases line up with TRBD1. Gene TRBJ2-7 matches the end of the DNA better, so the J call may be wrong. CDR1 and CDR2 (germline): KGHSH, LQKENI. The CDR3 consists of 15 residues. CDR3 amino acids: CASSQPGQGAYEQYF. CDR3 DNA sequence: TGTGCCAGCTCACAACCGGGACAGGGGGCATACGAGCAGTACTTC.

This clonotype occurred a few times. The chain employs TRBV28 and TRBJ1-1; tentatively, D is TRBD1 (6 bases). The V end lost 7 bases, the J end lost 0 bases, and 9 bases lay between the germline ends. The CDR3 is 13 residues long. The germline CDR1 and CDR2 sequences are MDHEN and SYDVKM. DNA of the CDR3: TGTGCCAGCACTGGGGGCATGAACACTGAAGCTTTCTTT. Encoded protein: CASTGGMNTEAFF. Supplemented by reference TRBV28 and TRBJ1-1, the full variable domain reads DVKVTQSSRYLVKRTGEKVFLECVQDMDHENMFWYRQDPGLGLRLIYFSYDVKMKEKGDIPEGYSVSREKKERFSLILESASTNQTSMYLCASTGGMNTEAFFGQGTRLTVV.

This clonotype was picked up a small number of times. This rearrangement joins TRBV7-2 to TRBJ2-2; D gene uncertain. Looked up from germline, CDR1 is SGHTA and CDR2 is FQGNSA. There are 13 residues in the CDR3. V lost 8 bases to trimming and J lost 7 bases, with 14 bases between them. As DNA, the CDR3 is TGTGCCAGCCGGCGGAGTTCGGTCGGGGAGCTGTTTTTT. Amino acid sequence: CASRRSSVGELFF.

The chain carries TRBV20-1 and TRBJ1-2; D may be TRBD1 (6 bases). With 6 bases removed from V and 8 bases from J, the gap between germline ends came to 19 bases. CDR1 DFQATT and CDR2 SNEGSKA come from the germline V gene (reference sequence). The CDR3 spans 13 residues. The DNA of the CDR3 is TGCAGTGCAACGCAGGGGACTGGGAAAGGCTACACCTTC. Translated: CSATQGTGKGYTF.